This entry features one T cell receptor (beta chain) sequence. Its target antigen remains unknown. No much larger clone is present one base from it, and per-base qualities are unavailable. The data originate from a study of T cell changes during pregnancy in multiple sclerosis (dated by TCRdb to about 2019). Regarding the research as a whole: The study examined how the T cell repertoire changed over the course of pregnancy in women with multiple sclerosis.

Libraries were constructed by the immunoSEQ multiplex PCR assay. As stored in TCRdb, this immuneACCESS dataset retains in-frame rearrangements with V and J assigned. A fraction of the clones does not appear; measured against another copy, unresolved V genes explain less than half of the discrepancy, and the remainder lacks a known reason. Present in this sample are 75,000 to 95,000 clones, roughly 90% of which were seen just once. Of the sample, approximately 0.9% falls within the top ten clones. Via the germline V gene (reference sequence), CDR1 is LNHDA and CDR2 SQIVND. There are 13 amino acids in the CDR3, from cysteine to phenylalanine inclusive. The entry retains the CDR3 DNA only, 39 bases that are in frame from base 1. V is pruned by 8 bases and J by 4 bases, leaving 4 bases of the junction without a gene match.

Sequenced here: peripheral blood, sampled before pregnancy. This sequence was found in a female donor with multiple sclerosis, enrolled in a pregnancy study. The chain links TRBV19 with TRBJ2-1, and TRBD2 aligns with 8 junction nucleotides. The DNA sequence is TGTGCCAGTGGCCTAGCGGGTTACAATGAGCAGTTCTTC. This sequence encodes CASGLAGYNEQFF. With all but the CDR3 taken from the reference TRBV19 and TRBJ2-1 genes, the full variable domain is: DGGITQSPKYLFRKEGQNVTLSCEQNLNHDAMYWYRQDPGQGLRLIYYSQIVNDFQKGDIAEGYSVSREKKESFPLTVTSAQKNPTAFYLCASGLAGYNEQFFGPGTRLTVL.